The sequence of this TCR beta chain was determined in a study of OX40 agonist ivuxolimab in advanced cancers. Method: immunoSEQ multiplex PCR; TCRdb's copy keeps in-frame clones and lacks some. The sample lists almost 50,000 clones, about 86% seen once, with roughly 1.7% in the top ten. Germline values: CDR1 KGHSH, CDR2 LQKENI. The CDR3 consists of 15 residues. V was clipped by 1 base and J by 7 bases; unmatched bases: 5. V is TRBV18 and J is TRBJ1-5, with TRBD1 matching over 9 bases. The receptor's source is an adult with an advanced solid tumor such as melanoma, head and neck, liver or kidney cancer. This sample comprised CD4+ or CD8+ T cells sorted from blood, obtained in a trial of the OX40 agonist ivuxolimab. This CDR3 is CASSPQQGAGQPQHF. The CDR3 coding sequence is TGTGCCAGCTCACCACAACAGGGGGCCGGGCAGCCCCAGCATTTT.